One and the same sample provided the 32 T cell receptor beta chains below, sequenced in a study of shared clonotypes between healthy human individuals. The protocol was immunoSEQ multiplex PCR, while the TCRdb copy is restricted to in-frame clones and leaves out a portion. The sample includes some 2,100,000 clones, approximately 94% of them seen just once. What was sequenced was naive CD4+ T cells sorted from blood. Subset indicated: CD45RA+ positively selected. These receptors were obtained from a man between 18 and 35 years old in good health.

The rearrangement joins TRBV2 to TRBJ2-2, with a tentative D call TRBD1 (6 bases). This CDR3 is built from 16 residues. V dropped 6 bases and J dropped 2 bases, with 16 bases sitting between them. From germline, CDR1 is SNHLY and CDR2 FYNNEI. CDR3 nucleotides: TGTGCCAGCAGCCCCTCAGGACAGCCAAACACCGGGGAGCTGTTTTTT. Translated: CASSPSGQPNTGELFF.

V usage is TRBV5-4 and J usage is TRBJ1-1; D ambiguous. This CDR3 comprises 9 residues. V was clipped by 3 bases and J by 6 bases, with 0 bases between them. CDR1 and CDR2 from the germline V gene are SGHNT and YYREEE (reference sequence). The CDR3 spells CASSSEAFF. CDR3 bases: TGTGCCAGCAGCTCTGAAGCTTTCTTT.

The chain recombines TRBV16 with TRBJ1-2; no clear D. This CDR3 comprises 14 residues. The ends were cut back, 0 bases at V and 3 bases at J, with 8 bases in the middle. Looked up from germline, CDR1 is KGHSY and CDR2 is FQNENV. CDR3 sequence reads: CASSQSTADYGYTF. In DNA, the CDR3 is TGTGCCAGCAGCCAATCGACGGCGGACTATGGCTACACCTTC. The whole variable domain, remainder taken from reference TRBV16 and TRBJ1-2, is GEEVAQTPKHLVRGEGQKAKLYCAPIKGHSYVFWYQQVLKNEFKFLISFQNENVFDETGMPKERFSAKCLPNSPCSLEIQATKLEDSAVYFCASSQSTADYGYTFGSGTRLTVV.

V and J are TRBV6-5 and TRBJ1-1, with 7 positions matching TRBD1. The CDR3 contains 13 residues. Trimming cost V 5 bases and J 3 bases; bases outside gene matches: 3. Per the germline V gene, CDR1 is MNHEY and CDR2 is SVGAGI. CDR3 DNA: TGTGCCAGCAGTCCTACAGGGGACACTGAAGCTTTCTTT. Amino acid sequence: CASSPTGDTEAFF.

The chain uses TRBV7-8 and TRBJ1-3; D uncertain. Germline CDR1 SGHVS, CDR2 FQNEAQ. V shed 2 bases and J shed 0 bases, with 8 bases lying between them. CDR3 length equals 15 residues. CDR3 sequence reads: CASSLTSTSGNTIYF. CDR3 DNA sequence: TGTGCCAGCAGCTTAACTTCTACCTCTGGAAACACCATATATTTT.

This clone was found a few times. Other DNA sequences from this sample encode an identical CDR3 as well. The chain is built from TRBV28 and TRBJ1-5; no clear D. This CDR3 region has 12 residues. Germline CDR1 reads MDHEN; CDR2 reads SYDVKM. V lost 4 bases and J 7 bases, leaving 8 bases between the germline ends. In nucleotides, the CDR3 is TGTGCCAGCAGTTCGGGGAGGCAGCCCCAGCATTTT. Protein: CASSSGRQPQHF.

The CDR3 DNA reads as TGTGCCAGCAGGGCAGTAACAATGAACACTGAAGCTTTCTTT. Protein product: CASRAVTMNTEAFF. The chain has TRBV2 and TRBJ1-1; D gene unclear. Looked up from germline, CDR1 is SNHLY and CDR2 is FYNNEI. V lost 6 bases, J lost 0 bases, and 11 bases lay in between. This CDR3 is 14 amino acids long. Complete variable domain (other parts from reference TRBV2 and TRBJ1-1): EPEVTQTPSHQVTQMGQEVILRCVPISNHLYFYWYRQILGQKVEFLVSFYNNEISEKSEIFDDQFSVERPDGSNFTLKIRSTKLEDSAMYFCASRAVTMNTEAFFGQGTRLTVV.

Concerning this clone: The sample carries other DNA sequences with the same CDR3. The gene calls are TRBV10-1 and TRBJ2-7, with TRBD1 matching over 10 bases. The CDR3 runs 12 residues. Germline V gene lookup returns CDR1 WNHNN and CDR2 SYGVQD (reference sequence). V dropped 4 bases and J dropped 6; count of bases not matched to a gene: 0. The CDR3 is CASSGTGGEQYF. Written as DNA, the CDR3 is TGCGCCAGCAGTGGGACAGGGGGCGAGCAGTACTTC.

J is TRBJ1-1 and V is TRBV10-2; D is ambiguous. Per germline, CDR1 WSHSY and CDR2 SAAADI. This CDR3 comprises 12 residues. Between the trimmed V and J ends, which lost 2 bases and 5 bases, there was a span of 6 bases. CDR3 in amino acids: CASSETTTEAFF. DNA for the CDR3: TGCGCCAGCAGTGAGACCACGACTGAAGCTTTCTTT.

The chain has TRBV10-1 and TRBJ2-7; TRBD2 matches 10 bases. V shed 5 bases, J shed 6 bases, and the junction held 7 bases outside the gene matches. Germline loops: CDR1 WNHNN, CDR2 SYGVQD (reference sequence). The CDR3 has 14 amino acids. The CDR3 sequence: CASSPGLAGAEQYF. The CDR3 region has the DNA TGCGCCAGCAGTCCTGGCCTAGCGGGAGCCGAGCAGTACTTC.

The J gene is TRBJ1-5, the V gene TRBV10-2; possible D gene TRBD1, 5 bases. The ends were cut back, 8 bases at V and 2 bases at J, with 7 bases in the middle. The CDR3 is 12 amino acids. Germline-derived CDR1 and CDR2 are WSHSY and SAAADI. CDR3 protein: CASAGGNQPQHF. For the CDR3, the DNA is TGCGCCAGCGCGGGGGGCAATCAGCCCCAGCATTTT.

V is TRBV5-1 and J is TRBJ2-5, with a tentative D call TRBD2 (7 bases). The CDR3 totals 15 residues. Germline CDR1 and CDR2: SGHRS and YFSETQ. With 1 base removed from V and 5 bases from J, the gap between germline ends came to 15 bases. The CDR3 DNA reads TGCGCCAGCAGCTTGCGTCTCGGGGGGCGGGAGACCCAGTACTTC. It yields the protein CASSLRLGGRETQYF.

The chain carries TRBV4-1 and TRBJ2-1; no clear D. The CDR3 has 15 residues. The germline V gene has CDR1 MGHRA and CDR2 YSYEKL. V was cut by 4 bases and J by 0 bases, with 10 bases left in between. The chain's CDR3 is CASSLTTGSYNEQFF. The CDR3 nucleotides are TGCGCCAGCAGCCTAACGACTGGCTCCTACAATGAGCAGTTCTTC.

The chain links TRBV19 to TRBJ1-3, with D unclear. Germline-derived CDR1 and CDR2 are LNHDA and SQIVND (reference sequence). Trimming stripped 3 bases from V and 2 bases from J, with 11 bases between. This CDR3 is built from 15 residues. The CDR3 DNA reads TGTGCCAGTAGTATGTGGTGGGGAGCTGGAAACACCATATATTTT. As protein: CASSMWWGAGNTIYF.

This clone has just one count. The chain employs TRBV7-9 and TRBJ2-3, with 7 bases matching TRBD2. In germline, CDR1 is SEHNR, CDR2 FQNEAQ (reference sequence). The CDR3 has 14 amino acids. J was trimmed by 0 bases and V by 7 bases; bases with no gene match: 4. The CDR3 sequence: CASIGGTSTDTQYF. In DNA form, the CDR3 reads TGTGCCAGCATCGGGGGGACTAGCACAGATACGCAGTATTTT.

Comment on this clone: The sample holds other DNA sequences that translate to the same CDR3. The chain links TRBV2 to TRBJ2-3; D is perhaps TRBD2 (6 bases). Germline V gene sequence: CDR1 SNHLY, CDR2 FYNNEI. With 7 bases removed from V and 4 bases from J, the gap between germline ends came to 9 bases. The CDR3 runs to 12 residues. CDR3 coding DNA: TGTGCCAGCACCCGACTAGCAGATACGCAGTATTTT. This sequence encodes CASTRLADTQYF.

J is TRBJ2-1 and V is TRBV6-5; D possibly uses TRBD1 or TRBD2 (5 bases each). V was trimmed by 4 bases and J by 1 base, leaving 14 bases between them. This CDR3 has 16 amino acids. Germline loops: CDR1 MNHEY, CDR2 SVGAGI. CDR3 coding DNA: TGTGCCAGCAGTTCCACCGGGACCTCTTCCTACAATGAGCAGTTCTTC. Its protein is CASSSTGTSSYNEQFF.

The chain recombines TRBV28 with TRBJ1-2; D might be TRBD1 (6 bases). V was trimmed by 6 bases and J by 6 bases, leaving 23 bases between them. The CDR3 covers 16 residues. Germline V lookup: CDR1 MDHEN, CDR2 SYDVKM. The CDR3 sequence: CASSLGDRLGINGYTF. In DNA, the CDR3 is TGTGCCAGCAGCTTAGGAGACAGGCTAGGTATCAATGGCTACACCTTC.

The chain uses TRBV6-1 and TRBJ1-3; TRBD1 might be the D (5 bases). The CDR3 consists of 15 residues. Germline loops: CDR1 MNHNS, CDR2 SASEGT. V was cut by 2 bases and J by 1 base, with 9 bases left in between. CDR3 DNA sequence: TGTGCCAGCAGTGAAACAAGGGGATCTGGAAACACCATATATTTT. Amino acid sequence: CASSETRGSGNTIYF.

The J gene is TRBJ2-2, the V gene TRBV25-1; no reliable D call. CDR1 and CDR2 (germline): MGHDK, SYGVNS. The CDR3 consists of 12 residues. V shed 8 bases and J shed 1 base, with 5 bases lying between them. CDR3 sequence reads: CASDQNTGELFF. The CDR3 DNA reads TGTGCCAGCGACCAGAACACCGGGGAGCTGTTTTTT.

With regard to this clone: The same CDR3 is also encoded by other DNA sequences in this sample. The V call is TRBV5-1, the J call TRBJ2-1; 9 bases are shared with TRBD2. The CDR3 extends over 16 amino acids. V lost 1 base and J lost 0; bases outside the gene matches: 2. CDR1 and CDR2 from the germline V gene are SGHRS and YFSETQ. This CDR3 reads CASSLPSGTSYNEQFF. The DNA of the CDR3 is TGCGCCAGCAGCTTGCCTAGCGGGACCTCCTACAATGAGCAGTTCTTC. The full variable domain, completed using reference TRBV5-1 and TRBJ2-1, is KAGVTQTPRYLIKTRGQQVTLSCSPISGHRSVSWYQQTPGQGLQFLFEYFSETQRNKGNFPGRFSGRQFSNSRSEMNVSTLELGDSALYLCASSLPSGTSYNEQFFGPGTRLTVL.

The J gene is TRBJ1-1, the V gene TRBV9; D is unclear. The CDR3 is 14 amino acids. CDR1 and CDR2 from the germline V gene are SGDLS and YYNGEE. V lost 2 bases and J 2 bases, leaving 10 bases between the germline ends. CDR3 sequence (DNA): TGTGCCAGCAGCGTCGACCGTGAAAACACTGAAGCTTTCTTT. Translating it yields CASSVDRENTEAFF.

J is TRBJ2-1 and V is TRBV7-9, with TRBD1 matching 9 bases. Germline V lookup: CDR1 SEHNR, CDR2 FQNEAQ (reference sequence). The V and J ends lost 5 bases and 4 bases, in that order; junction bases with no gene match: 12. The CDR3 covers 17 residues. CDR3 sequence: CASSTPGTGRLYNEQFF. For the CDR3, the DNA is TGTGCCAGCAGCACCCCCGGGACAGGGAGACTTTACAATGAGCAGTTCTTC.

This chain connects TRBV27 to TRBJ1-6, with D unclear. Looked up from germline, CDR1 is MNHEY and CDR2 is SMNVEV (reference sequence). This CDR3 has 14 amino acids. V was clipped by 6 bases and J by 10 bases, with 16 bases between them. In nucleotides, the CDR3 is TGTGCCAGCAGACCTACTTTCTCGAGCTCACCCCTCCACTTT. It translates to CASRPTFSSSPLHF.

This rearrangement joins TRBV6-1 to TRBJ2-7, with 7 bases matching TRBD1. The CDR3 is made up of 14 amino acids. Trimming cost V 8 bases and J 4 bases; bases outside gene matches: 11. Germline CDR1 and CDR2: MNHNS and SASEGT. In nucleotides, the CDR3 is TGTGCCAGCGAGAAACAGGGGTCGGATTACGAGCAGTACTTC. Translation: CASEKQGSDYEQYF.

This clone appeared a single time. V and J are TRBV6-1 and TRBJ1-5; 10 nucleotides line up with TRBD1. With V trimmed by 9 bases and J by 7 bases, 6 bases remained unmatched. CDR1 MNHNS and CDR2 SASEGT come from the germline V gene. This CDR3 contains 13 residues. This chain's CDR3 is CASGQGVRQPQHF. The CDR3 DNA reads as TGTGCCAGTGGACAGGGGGTTAGGCAGCCCCAGCATTTT.

This chain uses TRBV28 with TRBJ1-6; 8 nucleotides align to TRBD1. The germline CDR1 and CDR2 sequences are MDHEN and SYDVKM. This CDR3 has 14 residues. V was clipped by 6 bases and J by 7 bases; unmatched bases: 5. CDR3 coding DNA: TGTGCCAGCAGATTGGACAGGGTGAATTCACCCCTCCACTTT. The encoded protein is CASRLDRVNSPLHF. The full variable domain, in which reference TRBV28 and TRBJ1-6 provide the parts outside the CDR3, is DVKVTQSSRYLVKRTGEKVFLECVQDMDHENMFWYRQDPGLGLRLIYFSYDVKMKEKGDIPEGYSVSREKKERFSLILESASTNQTSMYLCASRLDRVNSPLHFGNGTRLTVT.

The chain combines TRBV9 with TRBJ2-1, with unresolved D. Trimming cost V 0 bases and J 5 bases, with 9 bases left between them. The CDR3 has 14 residues. Germline V gene sequence: CDR1 SGDLS, CDR2 YYNGEE. This CDR3 reads CASSVDERNNEQFF. CDR3 DNA: TGTGCCAGCAGCGTAGATGAGCGAAACAATGAGCAGTTCTTC.

This chain links TRBV5-1 with TRBJ2-5, with D hard to call. Germline CDR1 reads SGHRS; CDR2 reads YFSETQ. Trimming took off 3 bases at V and 3 bases at J, with 6 bases between the two ends. The CDR3 has 12 residues. The CDR3 loop is CASSYGEETQYF. DNA for the CDR3: TGCGCCAGCAGCTATGGGGAAGAGACCCAGTACTTC.

Turning to this clone: This CDR3 is also generated by other DNA sequences in the sample. This chain uses TRBV6-1 with TRBJ1-1; a possible D gene is TRBD1 (6 bases). The CDR3 runs 14 residues. V was shortened by 6 bases and J by 5 bases, with 16 bases between the two germline ends. CDR1 is MNHNS, CDR2 SASEGT, per germline. CDR3 nucleotide sequence: TGTGCCAGCAGCCCCCAAGGGGGGGGAACTGAAGCTTTCTTT. Residues: CASSPQGGGTEAFF.

The rearrangement links TRBV28 to TRBJ2-7; D is ambiguous. Germline V gene lookup returns CDR1 MDHEN and CDR2 SYDVKM. Deletions cut 5 bases from V and 1 base from J, with 6 bases between. CDR3 length equals 12 residues. CDR3 sequence reads: CASSLASYEQYF. The CDR3 DNA is TGTGCCAGCAGTCTGGCATCCTACGAGCAGTACTTC.

The genes are TRBV5-4 and TRBJ2-7; 7 bases fit TRBD1. The CDR3 length is 17 residues. Trimming removed 4 bases from V and 0 bases from J; junction bases left unmatched: 13. Germline V CDR1 and CDR2: SGHNT, YYREEE (reference sequence). This CDR3 is CASSRGQDMRSSYEQYF. The CDR3 DNA reads as TGTGCCAGCAGCCGCGGACAGGACATGAGGAGCTCCTACGAGCAGTACTTC.